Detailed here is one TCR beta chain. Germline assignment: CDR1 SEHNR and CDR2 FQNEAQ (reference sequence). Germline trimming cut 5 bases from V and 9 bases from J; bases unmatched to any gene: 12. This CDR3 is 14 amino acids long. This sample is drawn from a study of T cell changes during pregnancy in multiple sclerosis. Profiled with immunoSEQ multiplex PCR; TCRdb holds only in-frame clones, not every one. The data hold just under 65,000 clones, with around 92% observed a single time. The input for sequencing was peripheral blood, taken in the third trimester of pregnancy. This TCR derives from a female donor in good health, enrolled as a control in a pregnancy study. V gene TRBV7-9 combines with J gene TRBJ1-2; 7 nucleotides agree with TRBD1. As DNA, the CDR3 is TGTGCCAGCAGCCGGACAGGAGAGTTTATGAGCTACACCTTC. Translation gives CASSRTGEFMSYTF.